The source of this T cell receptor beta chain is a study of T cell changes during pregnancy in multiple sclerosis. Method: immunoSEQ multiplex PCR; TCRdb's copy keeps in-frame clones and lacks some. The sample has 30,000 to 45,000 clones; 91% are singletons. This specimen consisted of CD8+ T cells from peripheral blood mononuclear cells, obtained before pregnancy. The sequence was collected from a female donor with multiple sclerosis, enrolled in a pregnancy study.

The CDR3 is CASSQGLAGGYEQYF. In DNA form, the CDR3 reads TGTGCCAGCAGCCAGGGACTAGCGGGAGGCTACGAGCAGTACTTC. The chain uses TRBV4-2 and TRBJ2-7, with 15 bases fitting TRBD2. This CDR3 region has 15 residues. The V and J ends lost 3 bases and 3 bases, in that order; junction bases with no gene match: 0. In germline, CDR1 is LGHNA, CDR2 YNFKEQ.